The clone carrying this T cell receptor beta chain was counted many times. This record belongs to a study of T cells of healthy individuals. CDR1 is KGHSH and CDR2 is LQKENI in the germline V gene. The CDR3 is 16 residues long. The V end was cut by 6 bases, the J end by 3 bases, with 21 bases between. TCRdb re-derived calls from the 5' RACE reads in MiXCR, one entry per CDR3 protein. The sample comprises some 85,000 distinct CDR3 sequences, about 5% of which are singletons, and 7.5% to 9.5% rests with the top ten. The rearrangement links TRBV18 to TRBJ2-7; D possibly corresponds to TRBD2 (5 bases). The source is a female donor in good health. CDR3 protein: CASSARDWLGGYEQYF. The CDR3 nucleotides are TGTGCCAGCTCGGCCCGGGATTGGCTAGGCGGCTACGAGCAGTACTTC. Together with reference TRBV18 and TRBJ2-7, the CDR3 gives the full variable domain: NAGVMQNPRHLVRRRGQEARLRCSPMKGHSHVYWYRQLPEEGLKFMVYLQKENIIDESGMPKERFSAEFPKEGPSILRIQQVVRGDSAAYFCASSARDWLGGYEQYFGPGTRLTVT.